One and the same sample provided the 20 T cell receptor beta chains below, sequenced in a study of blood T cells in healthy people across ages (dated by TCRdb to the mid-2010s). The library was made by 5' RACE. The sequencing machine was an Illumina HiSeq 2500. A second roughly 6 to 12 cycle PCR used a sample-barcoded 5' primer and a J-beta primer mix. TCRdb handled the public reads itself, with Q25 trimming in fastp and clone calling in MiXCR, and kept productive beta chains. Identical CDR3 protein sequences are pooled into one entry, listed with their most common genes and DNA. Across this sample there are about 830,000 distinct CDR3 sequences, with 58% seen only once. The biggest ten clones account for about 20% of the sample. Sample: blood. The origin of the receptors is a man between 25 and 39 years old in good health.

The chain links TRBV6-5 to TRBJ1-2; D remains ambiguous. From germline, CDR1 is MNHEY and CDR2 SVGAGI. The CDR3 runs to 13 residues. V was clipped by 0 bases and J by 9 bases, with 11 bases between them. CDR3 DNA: TGTGCCAGCAGTTACTCTCGCGGGAGGAGCTACACCTTC. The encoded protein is CASSYSRGRSYTF.

The CDR3 DNA follows: TGCAGCGGGGCAGGAGGTCATAAAGCAAGCGAGACCCAGTACTTC. It codes for CSGAGGHKASETQYF. The genes are TRBV29-1 and TRBJ2-4, with a weak D call TRBD2 (5 bases). The end of the DNA fits TRBJ2-5 better, so the J call may be wrong. The germline gives CDR1 SQVTM, CDR2 ANQGSEA. The CDR3 is made up of 15 amino acids.

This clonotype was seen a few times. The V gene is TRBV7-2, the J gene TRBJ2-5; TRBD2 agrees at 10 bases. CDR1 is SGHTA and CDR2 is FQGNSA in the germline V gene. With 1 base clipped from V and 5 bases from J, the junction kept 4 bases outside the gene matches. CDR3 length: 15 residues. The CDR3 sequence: CASSLELAGKETQYF. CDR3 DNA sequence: TGTGCCAGCAGCTTAGAACTAGCGGGAAAGGAGACCCAGTACTTC.

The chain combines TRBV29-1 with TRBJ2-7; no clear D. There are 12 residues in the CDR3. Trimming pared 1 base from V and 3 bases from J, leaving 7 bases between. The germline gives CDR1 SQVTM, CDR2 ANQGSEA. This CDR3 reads CSVEGDYYEQYF. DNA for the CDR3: TGCAGCGTTGAAGGGGATTACTACGAGCAGTACTTC.

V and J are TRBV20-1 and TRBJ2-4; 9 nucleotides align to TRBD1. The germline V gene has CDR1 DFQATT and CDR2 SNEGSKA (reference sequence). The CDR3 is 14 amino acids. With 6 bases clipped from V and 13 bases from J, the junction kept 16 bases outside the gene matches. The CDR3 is CSAPPGQGQWEQYF. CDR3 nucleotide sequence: TGCAGTGCGCCTCCGGGACAGGGACAGTGGGAGCAGTACTTC.

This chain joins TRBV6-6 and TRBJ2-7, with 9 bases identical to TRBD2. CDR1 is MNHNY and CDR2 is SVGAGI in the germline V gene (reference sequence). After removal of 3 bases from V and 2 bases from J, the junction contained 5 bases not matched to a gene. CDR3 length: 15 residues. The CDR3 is CASSYSGGVTYEQYF. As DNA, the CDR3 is TGTGCCAGCAGTTATAGCGGGGGAGTGACCTACGAGCAGTACTTC.

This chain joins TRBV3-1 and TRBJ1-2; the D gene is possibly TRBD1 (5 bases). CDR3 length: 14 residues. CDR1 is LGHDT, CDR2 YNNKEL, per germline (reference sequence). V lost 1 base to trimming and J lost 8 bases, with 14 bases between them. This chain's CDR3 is CASSQGGAWSGYTF. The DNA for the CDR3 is TGTGCCAGCAGCCAAGGGGGCGCTTGGTCCGGCTACACCTTC.

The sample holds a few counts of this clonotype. The CDR3 sequence: CASSLVFGVNTEAFF. Here the CDR3 DNA reads TGCGCCAGCAGCTTGGTTTTCGGAGTGAACACTGAAGCTTTCTTT. The V and J genes are TRBV5-1 and TRBJ1-1, with no clear D. The length of the CDR3 is 15 residues. Trimming pared 0 bases from V and 0 bases from J, leaving 9 bases between. Per the germline V gene, CDR1 is SGHRS and CDR2 is YFSETQ.

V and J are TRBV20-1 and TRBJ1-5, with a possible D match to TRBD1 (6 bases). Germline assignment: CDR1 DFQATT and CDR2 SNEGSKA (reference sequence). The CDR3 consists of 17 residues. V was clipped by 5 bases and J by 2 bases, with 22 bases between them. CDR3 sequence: CSAPLKTGGKGNQPQHF. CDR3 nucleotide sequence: TGCAGTGCTCCTCTAAAGACGGGGGGCAAGGGCAATCAGCCCCAGCATTTT.

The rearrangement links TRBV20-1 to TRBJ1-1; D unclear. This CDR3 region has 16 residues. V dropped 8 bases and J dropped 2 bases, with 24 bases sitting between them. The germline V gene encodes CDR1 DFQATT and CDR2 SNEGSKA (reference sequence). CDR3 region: CSTPPVGSGGNTEAFF. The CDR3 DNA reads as TGCAGTACACCTCCCGTCGGGTCAGGAGGCAACACTGAAGCTTTCTTT.

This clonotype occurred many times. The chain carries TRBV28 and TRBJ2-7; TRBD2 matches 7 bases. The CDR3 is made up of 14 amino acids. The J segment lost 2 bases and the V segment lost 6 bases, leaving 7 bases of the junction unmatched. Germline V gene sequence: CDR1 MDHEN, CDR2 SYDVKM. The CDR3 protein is CASRPGGLTYEQYF. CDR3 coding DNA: TGTGCCAGCAGACCCGGGGGGTTAACCTACGAGCAGTACTTC.

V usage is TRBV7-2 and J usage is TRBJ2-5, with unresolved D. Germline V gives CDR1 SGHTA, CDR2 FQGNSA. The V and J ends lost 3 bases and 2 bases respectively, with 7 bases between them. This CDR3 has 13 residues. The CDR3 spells CASSFAFQETQYF. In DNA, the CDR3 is TGTGCCAGCAGCTTTGCCTTTCAAGAGACCCAGTACTTC.

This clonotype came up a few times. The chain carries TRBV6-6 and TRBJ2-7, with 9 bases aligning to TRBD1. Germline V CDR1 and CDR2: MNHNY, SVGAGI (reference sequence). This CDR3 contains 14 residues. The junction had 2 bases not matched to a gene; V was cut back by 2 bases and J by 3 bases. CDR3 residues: CASSYRDRDYEQYF. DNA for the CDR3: TGTGCCAGCAGTTACCGGGACAGGGACTACGAGCAGTACTTC.

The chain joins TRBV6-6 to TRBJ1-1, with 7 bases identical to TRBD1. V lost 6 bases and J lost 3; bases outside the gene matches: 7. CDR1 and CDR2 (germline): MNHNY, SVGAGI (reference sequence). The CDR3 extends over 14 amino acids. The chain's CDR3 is CASSRITGDTEAFF. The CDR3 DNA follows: TGTGCCAGCAGCCGTATAACAGGGGACACTGAAGCTTTCTTT.

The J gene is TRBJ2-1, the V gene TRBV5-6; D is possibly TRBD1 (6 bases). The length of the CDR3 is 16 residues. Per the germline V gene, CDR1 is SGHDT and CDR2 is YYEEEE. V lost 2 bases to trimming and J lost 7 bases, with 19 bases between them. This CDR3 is CASSLGQLRTWNEQFF. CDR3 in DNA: TGTGCCAGCAGCTTAGGACAGCTCAGGACATGGAATGAGCAGTTCTTC.

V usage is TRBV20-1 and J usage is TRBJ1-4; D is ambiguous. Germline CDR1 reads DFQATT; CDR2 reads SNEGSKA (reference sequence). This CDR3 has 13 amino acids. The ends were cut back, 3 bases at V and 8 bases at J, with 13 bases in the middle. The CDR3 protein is CSASLTGREKLFF. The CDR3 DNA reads TGCAGTGCTAGTCTGACTGGGCGGGAAAAACTGTTTTTT.

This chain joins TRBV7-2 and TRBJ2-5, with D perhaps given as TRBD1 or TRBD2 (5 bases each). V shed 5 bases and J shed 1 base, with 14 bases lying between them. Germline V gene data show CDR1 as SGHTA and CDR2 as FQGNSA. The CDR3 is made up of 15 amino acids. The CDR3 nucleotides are TGTGCCAGCAGCGTCCGTGGTGGGACCCAAGAGACCCAGTACTTC. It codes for CASSVRGGTQETQYF.

DNA for the CDR3: TGCAGTGTCCAGGGTTTGGACAAGGGGCCGTACTTC. Translation: CSVQGLDKGPYF. This chain links TRBV20-1 with TRBJ2-5, with D possibly being TRBD1 (5 bases). The CDR3 runs to 12 residues. V dropped 7 bases and J dropped 13 bases, with 22 bases sitting between them. Germline V gene data show CDR1 as DFQATT and CDR2 as SNEGSKA (reference sequence).

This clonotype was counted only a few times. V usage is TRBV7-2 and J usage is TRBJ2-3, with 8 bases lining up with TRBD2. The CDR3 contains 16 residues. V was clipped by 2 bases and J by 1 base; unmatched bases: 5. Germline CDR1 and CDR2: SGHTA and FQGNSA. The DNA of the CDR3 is TGTGCCAGCAGCTTACGCTTAGCGGGACGCACAGATACGCAGTATTTT. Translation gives CASSLRLAGRTDTQYF. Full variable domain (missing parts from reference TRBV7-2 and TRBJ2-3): GAGVSQSPSNKVTEKGKDVELRCDPISGHTALYWYRQSLGQGLEFLIYFQGNSAPDKSGLPSDRFSAERTGGSVSTLTIQRTQQEDSAVYLCASSLRLAGRTDTQYFGPGTRLTVL.

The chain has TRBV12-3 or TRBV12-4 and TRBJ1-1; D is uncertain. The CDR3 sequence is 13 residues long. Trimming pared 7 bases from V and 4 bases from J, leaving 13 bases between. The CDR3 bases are TGTGCCAGCAAGTTCGGCAGAGCCACTGAAGCTTTCTTT. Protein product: CASKFGRATEAFF.